This T cell receptor (beta chain) comes out of a study of identical twins. TCRdb reanalysed the 5' RACE reads using MiXCR and keeps one entry per CDR3 protein. Here the sample spans roughly 690,000 distinct CDR3 sequences, 6.1% being singletons. The V gene end was trimmed by 1 base and the J gene end by 9 bases; junction bases not matched to a gene: 5. The CDR3 contains 14 residues. Looked up from germline, CDR1 is SGHTA and CDR2 is FQGNSA. The sequence came from a man younger than 35 in good health. The chain recombines TRBV7-2 with TRBJ1-3; 8 bases fit TRBD1. Sample: naive T cells sorted from blood. For the CDR3, the DNA is TGTGCCAGCAGCTTAGGGGACAGGACTCCCACCATATATTTT. The encoded protein is CASSLGDRTPTIYF. The entire variable domain, with the rest obtained from reference TRBV7-2 and TRBJ1-3, is as follows: GAGVSQSPSNKVTEKGKDVELRCDPISGHTALYWYRQSLGQGLEFLIYFQGNSAPDKSGLPSDRFSAERTGGSVSTLTIQRTQQEDSAVYLCASSLGDRTPTIYFGEGSWLTVV.